What follows are 5 T cell receptor beta chains derived from one specimen sequenced in a study of T cell responses to AZD1222 COVID-19 vaccine. Assay used: immunoSEQ multiplex PCR; TCRdb lists only in-frame clones, some missing. There are about 140,000 clones in the sample; 90% to 95% occur only once, and 9% to 15% lies in the top ten. The input for sequencing was peripheral blood, taken after recovery from COVID-19. These receptors all stem from an adult who had recovered from COVID-19.

This CDR3 reads CASSLGTSRNNEQFF. The CDR3 DNA reads TGTGCCAGCAGCTTAGGGACTAGCCGGAACAATGAGCAGTTCTTC. This chain uses TRBV7-2 with TRBJ2-1; 8 bases match TRBD2. J lost 5 bases, V lost 1 base, and 4 bases had no gene match. This CDR3 region has 15 residues. Germline V lookup: CDR1 SGHTA, CDR2 FQGNSA. The full variable domain, in which reference TRBV7-2 and TRBJ2-1 provide the parts outside the CDR3, is GAGVSQSPSNKVTEKGKDVELRCDPISGHTALYWYRQSLGQGLEFLIYFQGNSAPDKSGLPSDRFSAERTGGSVSTLTIQRTQQEDSAVYLCASSLGTSRNNEQFFGPGTRLTVL.

The rearrangement links TRBV28 to TRBJ2-6; possible D gene TRBD1, 6 bases. CDR1 and CDR2 (germline): MDHEN, SYDVKM. This CDR3 is 16 amino acids long. V was clipped by 5 bases and J by 0 bases, with 11 bases between them. CDR3 protein: CASSPWTDSGANVLTF. CDR3 in DNA: TGTGCCAGCAGTCCCTGGACAGACTCTGGGGCCAACGTCCTGACTTTC.

This chain links TRBV5-1 with TRBJ2-7, with TRBD2 matching over 7 bases. V shed 1 base, J shed 5 bases, and the junction held 9 bases outside the gene matches. The CDR3 is 15 residues long. Germline V gene sequence: CDR1 SGHRS, CDR2 YFSETQ. Here the CDR3 DNA reads TGCGCCAGCAGCTTGTGGGCGGGAGCCCAGGACGAGCAGTACTTC. This translates into CASSLWAGAQDEQYF.

A few counts support this clone. The chain couples TRBV5-1 to TRBJ2-1; TRBD2 aligns across 11 bases. Trimming took 4 bases from V and 5 from J; bases not matched to a gene: 2. There are 14 residues in the CDR3. Germline V gene lookup returns CDR1 SGHRS and CDR2 YFSETQ. CDR3 protein: CASSPTSGNNEQFF. Written as DNA, the CDR3 is TGCGCCAGCAGCCCGACTAGCGGGAACAATGAGCAGTTCTTC.

This chain uses TRBV2 with TRBJ2-5; D uncertain. Germline CDR1 reads SNHLY; CDR2 reads FYNNEI. The CDR3 consists of 11 residues. The V end was cut by 4 bases, the J end by 4 bases, with 4 bases between. As DNA, the CDR3 is TGTGCCAGCAGTGTTTTAGAGACCCAGTACTTC. Translation: CASSVLETQYF.